What follows describes a single T cell receptor (beta chain). This clone turned up a few times. Its binding antigen is unknown. No much larger clone is present one base from it, and per-base qualities are unavailable. The same CDR3 also results from other DNA sequences found in this sample. Donors were healthy HIV-negative adults with no recently reported acute infections or vaccinations. Only Caucasian adults living in Nashville, Tennessee, USA were represented among the donors. Magnetic negative selection was used to enrich CD4+ T cells, after which naive cells were positively selected on CD45RA and the negative fraction became the memory subset. After blood collection by leukapheresis, PBMCs were isolated using Ficoll-Histopaque density gradient centrifugation and then cryopreserved in the vapor phase of liquid nitrogen. Analytical flow cytometry was used to check the purity and quantity of each magnetically sorted T cell population. Genomic DNA was isolated from each sorted fraction and quantified by UV absorbance on a Nanodrop 2000c.

Using the deep immunoSEQ assay, multiplex PCR amplified TCR CDR3 regions from genomic DNA. Genomic DNA extracted from each cell subset was distributed evenly over all wells of several immunoSEQ 96-well plates, and each plate served as one replicate. For sorted subsets, roughly 200 ng of genomic DNA, equivalent to around 29,000 T cell genomes, went into each replicate PCR. Purified libraries were quantified with a Qubit 3.0 fluorometer, sized on a Bioanalyzer 2100, and re-quantified with the KAPA Library Quantification kit. Every immunoSEQ 96-well plate was sequenced on a dedicated single-read 150-cycle Illumina NextSeq 550 flow cell. Under the source paper's analysis protocol: Because the immunoSEQ output held only junctional sequences and lacked quality scores, the filtering could not match the filtering applied to full-length reads. To assign V/J genes and CDR3, sequences were annotated against IMGT germline references using PyIR, a Python wrapper for IgBLAST v1.9. Any read was removed if the V/J assignment was weak (E-value above 1e-6), the CDR3 was missing, or the read contained stop codons, out-of-frame junctions, or ambiguous translated residues. V3J clonotypes were defined as sequences sharing the same inferred V gene, J gene, and CDR3 amino acid sequence. Percentage overlap between repertoires was calculated by dividing the number of shared unique clonotypes by the size of the smaller repertoire. Richness of each repertoire was evaluated using RTK rarefaction, the Chao1 estimator, and Recon v2.1 estimates of unobserved clonotypes. For all TCRbeta clonotypes obtained by the gDNA method from a few donors, generation probabilities were computed with OLGA. Drawn from immuneACCESS, this table holds only the in-frame rearrangements with V and J called that TCRdb kept. Clones are partly lost; checked studies trace under half to an unresolved V gene and leave the rest unexplained. That table supplies the V and J calls and clone size; D and trimming were determined from the DNA. In all, the sample holds around 700,000 clones, and about three quarters of those were seen once. The top ten constitute 1.5% to 2% of the sample.

This specimen comes from a study of shared clonotypes between healthy human individuals (dated by TCRdb to the early 2020s). Study-level background: The cohort comprised two women and a few men aged 18 to 49 years. For each donor, CD4 naive and CD4 memory were each run on three plates, CD8 naive on two plates, and CD8 memory on one plate. Blood TCR repertoires of five healthy adults were deeply sequenced to estimate repertoire size and the extent of clonotype sharing between individuals. To increase sequencing depth and limit assay-specific biases, TCR repertoire library preparation and sequencing were carried out by different laboratories using diverse techniques. Each donor's leukapheresis produced roughly between about 0.8 and 10 billion PBMCs.

The paper's findings and limits, for the study overall: Naive subsets generally had larger estimated clonotype richness than memory subsets. Because the study included only a small number of donors, the genetic and exposure-history diversity represented was limited. Pairwise subsampling led to the expectation that sequencing depth would affect the degree of clonotype sharing among donors. When a handful of donors were compared, the shared fraction of clonotypes was about 5% for naive CD4, about 4% for naive CD8, roughly 2.5% for memory CD4, and around 0.37% for memory CD8. Rarefaction of sorted-subset datasets indicated incomplete sequencing despite the large sequencing depth. Sampling was limited to blood, and TCR repertoires in tissue likely differ from TCR repertoires in blood. Compared with non-shared clonotypes, the clonotypes found in all four sorted-subset donors had higher generation probabilities.

Germline trimming: 4 bases from V, 4 bases from J; junction bases outside gene matches: 4. Counted from cysteine to phenylalanine, this CDR3 has 14 amino acids. Only the CDR3 part of the read is kept: 42 bases, read in frame from the first base. For CDR1 and CDR2, the germline V gene lists SGHRS and YFSETQ. The sequence links TRBV5-1 to TRBJ2-2, with TRBD2 matching 7 junction bases. The source of this sequence is a woman younger than 45 in good health. Material for sequencing was memory CD4+ T cells sorted from blood. The cell subset or site label of this sample denotes: CD45RA-negative fraction. The CDR3 region has the sequence CASSPGTITGELFF. The DNA sequence is given as TGCGCCAGCAGCCCGGGGACTATCACCGGGGAGCTGTTTTTT.